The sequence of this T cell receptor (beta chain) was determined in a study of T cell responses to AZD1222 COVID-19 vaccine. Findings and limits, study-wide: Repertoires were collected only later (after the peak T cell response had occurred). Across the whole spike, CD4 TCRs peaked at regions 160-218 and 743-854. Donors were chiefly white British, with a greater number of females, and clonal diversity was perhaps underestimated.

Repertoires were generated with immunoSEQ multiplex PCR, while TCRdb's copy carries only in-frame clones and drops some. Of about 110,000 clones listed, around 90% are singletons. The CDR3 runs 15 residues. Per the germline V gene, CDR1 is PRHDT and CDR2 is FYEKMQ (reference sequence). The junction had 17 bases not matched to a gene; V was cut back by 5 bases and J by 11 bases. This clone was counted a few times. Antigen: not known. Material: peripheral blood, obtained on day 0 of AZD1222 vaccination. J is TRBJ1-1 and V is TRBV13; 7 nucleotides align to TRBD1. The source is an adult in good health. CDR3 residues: CASSPPLDRTPMAFF. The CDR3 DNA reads TGTGCCAGCAGCCCCCCTTTGGACAGGACCCCGATGGCTTTCTTT.